This TCR beta chain was obtained from a study of cytomegalovirus exposure and HLA in healthy donors. General study findings and limits: Most CMV-associated TCR beta chains were later found to appear HLA-restricted. Relative to equally common others, HLA-associated TCR beta chains showed greater clonal expansion in a later analysis.

Notes on this clone: Its target is not known.

Use of 60 Vbeta and 13 Jbeta primers characterized the PCR. This table comes from immunoSEQ multiplex PCR, and its TCRdb copy is limited to in-frame clones, with some not included. The repertoire consists of about 98,000 clones, with more than 60% occurring once and the leading ten covering approximately 11%. V trimming: 3 bases; J trimming: 4 bases; junction bases outside the gene matches: 6. The germline V gene has CDR1 SGDLS and CDR2 YYNGEE. The CDR3 is made up of 15 amino acids. The receptor was derived from a man aged 18 to 29 in good health and CMV-seropositive. The specimen sequenced was PBMCs. The chain is built from TRBV9 and TRBJ2-5, with 10 bases fitting TRBD2. In DNA form, the CDR3 reads TGTGCCAGCAGCGGCCTAGCGGGGGTAGGAGAGACCCAGTACTTC. Translating gives CASSGLAGVGETQYF.